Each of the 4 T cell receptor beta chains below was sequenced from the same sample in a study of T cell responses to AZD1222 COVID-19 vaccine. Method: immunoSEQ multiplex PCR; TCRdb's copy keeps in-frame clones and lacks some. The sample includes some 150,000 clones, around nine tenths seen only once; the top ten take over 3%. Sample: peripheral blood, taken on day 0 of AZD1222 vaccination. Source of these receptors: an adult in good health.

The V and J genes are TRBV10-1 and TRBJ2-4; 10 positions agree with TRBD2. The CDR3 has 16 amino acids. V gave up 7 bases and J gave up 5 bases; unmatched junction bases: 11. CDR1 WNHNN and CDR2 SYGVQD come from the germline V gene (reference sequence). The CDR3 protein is CASTNRASGSQNIQYF. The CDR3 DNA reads TGCGCCAGCACGAACCGGGCTAGCGGGAGTCAAAACATTCAGTACTTC.

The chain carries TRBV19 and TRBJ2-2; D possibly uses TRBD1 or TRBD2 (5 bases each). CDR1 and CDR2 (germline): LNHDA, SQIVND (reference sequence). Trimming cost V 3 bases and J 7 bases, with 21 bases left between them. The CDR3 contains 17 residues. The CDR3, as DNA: TGTGCCAGTAGTATGCAAGGGACGCACACGCGGAGCGGGGAGCTGTTTTTT. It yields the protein CASSMQGTHTRSGELFF.

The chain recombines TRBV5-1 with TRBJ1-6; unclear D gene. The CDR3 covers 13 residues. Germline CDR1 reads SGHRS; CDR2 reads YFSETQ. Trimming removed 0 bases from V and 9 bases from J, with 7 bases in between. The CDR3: CASSLEAISPLHF. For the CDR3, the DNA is TGCGCCAGCAGCTTGGAGGCGATTTCACCCCTCCACTTT.

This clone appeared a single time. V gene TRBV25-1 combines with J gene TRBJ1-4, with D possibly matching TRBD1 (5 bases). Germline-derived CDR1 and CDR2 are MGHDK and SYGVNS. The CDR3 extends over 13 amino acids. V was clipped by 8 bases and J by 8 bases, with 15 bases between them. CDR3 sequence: CASRLSGAEKLFF. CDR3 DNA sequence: TGTGCCAGCCGTCTCAGTGGGGCGGAAAAACTGTTTTTT.